This T cell receptor beta chain stems from a study of T-cell memory formation after mild COVID-19. Study-wide results and limits: Memory from before infection featured some responding clones, which suggests cross-reactive memory joined.

One entry per CDR3 protein, called by TCRdb with MiXCR from the 5' RACE reads. The table includes under 300,000 distinct CDR3 sequences, 16% detected once. Regarding this clonotype: Its specificity is not known.

The source of this sequence is a man aged 18 to 35 who had mild COVID-19 (a few samples of this study predate the infection). Cell type and time point are not known. Sequenced input: PBMCs or a T cell subset sorted from them (not recorded which).

The CDR3, as DNA: TGCTCCGGACTAGCGGGGGCCATTTACACAGATACGCAGTATTTT. Protein: CSGLAGAIYTDTQYF. The V call is TRBV20-1, the J call TRBJ2-3, with 13 bases identical to TRBD2. Germline V gives CDR1 DFQATT, CDR2 SNEGSKA (reference sequence). The CDR3 length is 15 residues.